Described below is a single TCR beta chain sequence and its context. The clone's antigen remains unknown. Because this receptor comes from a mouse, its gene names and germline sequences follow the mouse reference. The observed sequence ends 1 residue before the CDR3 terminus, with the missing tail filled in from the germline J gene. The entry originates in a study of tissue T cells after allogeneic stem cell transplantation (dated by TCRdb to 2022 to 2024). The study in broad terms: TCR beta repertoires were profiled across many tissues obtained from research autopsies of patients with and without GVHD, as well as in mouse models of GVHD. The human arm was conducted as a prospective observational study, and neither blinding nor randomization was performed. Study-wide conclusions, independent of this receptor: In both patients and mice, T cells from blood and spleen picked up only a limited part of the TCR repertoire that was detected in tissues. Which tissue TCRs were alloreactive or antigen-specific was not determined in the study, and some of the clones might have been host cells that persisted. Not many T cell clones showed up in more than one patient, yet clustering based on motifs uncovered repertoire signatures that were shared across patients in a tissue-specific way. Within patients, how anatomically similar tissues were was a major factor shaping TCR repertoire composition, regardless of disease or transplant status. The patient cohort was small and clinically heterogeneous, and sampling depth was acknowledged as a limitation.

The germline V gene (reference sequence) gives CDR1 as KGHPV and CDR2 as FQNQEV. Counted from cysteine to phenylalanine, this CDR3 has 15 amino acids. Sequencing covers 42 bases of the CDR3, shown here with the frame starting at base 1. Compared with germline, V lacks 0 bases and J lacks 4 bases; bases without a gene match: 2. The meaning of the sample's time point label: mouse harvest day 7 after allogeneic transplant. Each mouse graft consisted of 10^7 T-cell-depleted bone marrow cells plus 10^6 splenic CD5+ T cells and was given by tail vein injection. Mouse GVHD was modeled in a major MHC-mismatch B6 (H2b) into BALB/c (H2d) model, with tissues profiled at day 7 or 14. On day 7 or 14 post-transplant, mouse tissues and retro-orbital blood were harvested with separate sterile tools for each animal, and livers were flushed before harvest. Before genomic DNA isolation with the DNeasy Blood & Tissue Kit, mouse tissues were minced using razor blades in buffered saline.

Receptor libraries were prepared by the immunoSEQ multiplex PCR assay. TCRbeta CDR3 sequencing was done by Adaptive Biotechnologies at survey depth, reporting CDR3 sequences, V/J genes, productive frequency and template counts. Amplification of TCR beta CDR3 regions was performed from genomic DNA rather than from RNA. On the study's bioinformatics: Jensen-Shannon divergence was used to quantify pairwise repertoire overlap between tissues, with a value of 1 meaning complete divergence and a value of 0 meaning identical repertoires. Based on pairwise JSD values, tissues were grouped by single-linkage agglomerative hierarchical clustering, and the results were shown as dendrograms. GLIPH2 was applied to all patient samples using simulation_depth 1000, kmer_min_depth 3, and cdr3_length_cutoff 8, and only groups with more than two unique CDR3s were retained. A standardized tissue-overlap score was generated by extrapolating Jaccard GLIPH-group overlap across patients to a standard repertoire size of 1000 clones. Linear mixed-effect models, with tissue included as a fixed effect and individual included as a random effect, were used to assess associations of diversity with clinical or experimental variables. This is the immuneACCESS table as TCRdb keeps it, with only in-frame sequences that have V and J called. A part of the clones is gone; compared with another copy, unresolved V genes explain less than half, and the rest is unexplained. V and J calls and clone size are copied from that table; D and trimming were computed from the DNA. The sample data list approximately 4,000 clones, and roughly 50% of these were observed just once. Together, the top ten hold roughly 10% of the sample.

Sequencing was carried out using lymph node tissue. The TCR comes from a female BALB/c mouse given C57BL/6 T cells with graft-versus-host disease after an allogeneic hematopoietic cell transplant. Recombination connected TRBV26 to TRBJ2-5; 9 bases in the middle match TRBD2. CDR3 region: CASSLSNWGEDTQYF. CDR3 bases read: TGTGCCAGCAGTCTGTCGAACTGGGGGGAAGACACCCAGTAC.